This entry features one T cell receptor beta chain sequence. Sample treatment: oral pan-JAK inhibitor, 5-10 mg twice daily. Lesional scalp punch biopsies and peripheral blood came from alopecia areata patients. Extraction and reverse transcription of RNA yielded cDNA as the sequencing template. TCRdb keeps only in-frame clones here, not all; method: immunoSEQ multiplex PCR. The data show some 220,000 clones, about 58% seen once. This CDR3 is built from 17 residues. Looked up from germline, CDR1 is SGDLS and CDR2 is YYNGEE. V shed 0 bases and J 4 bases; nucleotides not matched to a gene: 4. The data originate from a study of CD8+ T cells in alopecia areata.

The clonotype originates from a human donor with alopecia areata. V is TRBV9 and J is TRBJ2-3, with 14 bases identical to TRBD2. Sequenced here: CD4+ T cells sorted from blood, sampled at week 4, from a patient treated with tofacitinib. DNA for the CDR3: TGTGCCAGCAGCGTAGCTTTGGGACTAGCGGGGGCAGATACGCAGTATTTT. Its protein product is CASSVALGLAGADTQYF.